The 8 T cell receptor beta chains below all came from one sample that was sequenced in a study of cytomegalovirus exposure and HLA in healthy donors. Primers for the PCR totalled 60 Vbeta and 13 Jbeta. The repertoire was sequenced with immunoSEQ multiplex PCR; TCRdb's copy has only in-frame clones and lacks some. The table shows fewer than 90,000 clones, with around 77% occurring only once. Material: PBMCs. The source of these receptors is a man younger than 45 in good health and CMV-seronegative.

J is TRBJ1-3 and V is TRBV4-1, with D unclear. The ends were cut back, 3 bases at V and 3 bases at J, with 15 bases in the middle. The CDR3 contains 16 residues. Germline loops: CDR1 MGHRA, CDR2 YSYEKL. Here the CDR3 reads CASSQESAAVGNTIYF. DNA for the CDR3: TGCGCCAGCAGCCAGGAGAGCGCCGCCGTTGGAAACACCATATATTTT.

The V gene is TRBV19, the J gene TRBJ2-1; 10 bases fit TRBD2. Germline CDR1 is LNHDA and CDR2 is SQIVND (reference sequence). CDR3 length: 14 residues. The V and J ends lost 6 bases and 6 bases, in that order; junction bases with no gene match: 5. The CDR3 sequence is CASRTSGSRNEQFF. CDR3 nucleotides: TGTGCCAGTAGGACTAGCGGGTCACGCAATGAGCAGTTCTTC. The entire variable domain, with the rest obtained from reference TRBV19 and TRBJ2-1, is as follows: DGGITQSPKYLFRKEGQNVTLSCEQNLNHDAMYWYRQDPGQGLRLIYYSQIVNDFQKGDIAEGYSVSREKKESFPLTVTSAQKNPTAFYLCASRTSGSRNEQFFGPGTRLTVL.

This clone was seen a few times. Other DNA variants within this sample encode the same CDR3. This chain joins TRBV28 and TRBJ2-3; 11 bases fit TRBD2. Germline CDR1 MDHEN, CDR2 SYDVKM. V shed 6 bases and J 2 bases; nucleotides not matched to a gene: 7. The CDR3 length is 16 residues. As DNA, the CDR3 is TGTGCCAGCAGCCCCCCGACTAGCGGGGACACAGATACGCAGTATTTT. It is translated as CASSPPTSGDTDTQYF. Looking up the rest from reference TRBV28 and TRBJ2-3 gives the full variable domain: DVKVTQSSRYLVKRTGEKVFLECVQDMDHENMFWYRQDPGLGLRLIYFSYDVKMKEKGDIPEGYSVSREKKERFSLILESASTNQTSMYLCASSPPTSGDTDTQYFGPGTRLTVL.

The chain links TRBV6-5 to TRBJ2-7; 10 positions agree with TRBD2. V trimming: 5 bases; J trimming: 1 base; junction bases outside the gene matches: 2. The CDR3 covers 14 residues. Germline V gene data show CDR1 as MNHEY and CDR2 as SVGAGI. The CDR3 is CASSGLAESYEQYF. The CDR3 DNA reads TGTGCCAGCAGTGGACTAGCGGAGTCCTACGAGCAGTACTTC.

The chain has TRBV28 and TRBJ2-7; 7 bases are shared with TRBD2. V trimming: 5 bases; J trimming: 1 base; junction bases outside the gene matches: 11. Germline lookup yields CDR1 MDHEN and CDR2 SYDVKM. This CDR3 has 16 residues. CDR3 sequence (DNA): TGTGCCAGCAGTCCGGGGGAGGGCAGAATGTCCTACGAGCAGTACTTC. Its protein is CASSPGEGRMSYEQYF.

V usage is TRBV19 and J usage is TRBJ2-1, with 16 nucleotides matching TRBD2. The CDR3 is 21 amino acids. Germline CDR1 is LNHDA and CDR2 is SQIVND (reference sequence). The junction had 15 bases not matched to a gene; V was cut back by 3 bases and J by 4 bases. CDR3 in amino acids: CASSIKGFEGLAGGPYNEQFF. CDR3 in DNA: TGTGCCAGTAGTATTAAAGGGTTTGAGGGACTAGCGGGAGGGCCTTACAATGAGCAGTTCTTC. The full variable domain, rest sourced from reference TRBV19 and TRBJ2-1, is DGGITQSPKYLFRKEGQNVTLSCEQNLNHDAMYWYRQDPGQGLRLIYYSQIVNDFQKGDIAEGYSVSREKKESFPLTVTSAQKNPTAFYLCASSIKGFEGLAGGPYNEQFFGPGTRLTVL.

The V and J genes are TRBV14 and TRBJ2-2; D is ambiguous. Germline CDR1 SGHDN, CDR2 FVKESK. V was shortened by 4 bases and J by 6 bases, with 9 bases between the two germline ends. CDR3 length equals 13 residues. Here the CDR3 DNA reads TGTGCCAGCAGCCCGACTTTGGCCGGGGAGCTGTTTTTT. Translation: CASSPTLAGELFF. The full variable domain, completed using reference TRBV14 and TRBJ2-2, is EAGVTQFPSHSVIEKGQTVTLRCDPISGHDNLYWYRRVMGKEIKFLLHFVKESKQDESGMPNNRFLAERTGGTYSTLKVQPAELEDSGVYFCASSPTLAGELFFGEGSRLTVL.

The V gene is TRBV7-8, the J gene TRBJ1-1; no reliable D call. Trimming took 5 bases from V and 2 from J, leaving 9 bases between them. The CDR3 covers 13 residues. Germline values: CDR1 SGHVS, CDR2 FQNEAQ. CDR3 in DNA: TGTGCCAGCAGCCAATCAGAAAACACTGAAGCTTTCTTT. Translation gives CASSQSENTEAFF.